The 8 T cell receptor beta chains in this list originate from one sample, sequenced in a study of blood T cell repertoires in COVID-19 (dated by TCRdb to about 2020). Receptors were amplified or captured by the immunoSEQ multiplex PCR assay. TCRdb stores this immuneACCESS table with in-frame sequences only. Part of the clones is absent; in the studies checked, under half of the shortfall reflects unresolved V genes, and no reason is known for the rest. This sample is represented by around 180,000 clones; 65% to 80% of them were singletons. The ten largest clones capture about a sixth of the sample. The sequencing input was PBMCs or T cells enriched from blood (not recorded which). Receptors were obtained from a woman aged 50 to 60 with acute COVID-19.

The rearrangement joins TRBV7-8 to TRBJ1-5; D might be TRBD1 (6 bases). The CDR3 has 14 residues. The V gene lost 6 bases and the J gene lost 7 bases, with 16 bases spanning the gap. The germline CDR1 and CDR2 sequences are SGHVS and FQNEAQ. The CDR3 protein is CASSHTGPWQPQHF. DNA for the CDR3: TGTGCCAGCAGTCATACAGGGCCATGGCAGCCCCAGCATTTT.

V is TRBV19 and J is TRBJ1-3, with D hard to call. Germline CDR1 LNHDA, CDR2 SQIVND (reference sequence). CDR3 length equals 14 residues. Trimming removed 5 bases from V and 1 base from J, with 9 bases in between. CDR3 DNA: TGTGCCAGTAGTCGTTCGGGGTCTGGAAACACCATATATTTT. Its translation is CASSRSGSGNTIYF.

The rearrangement links TRBV7-9 to TRBJ2-1, with D possibly TRBD1 on 8 matching bases. V gave up 0 bases and J gave up 0 bases, with 15 bases separating them. This CDR3 is 18 amino acids long. Germline CDR1 and CDR2: SEHNR and FQNEAQ (reference sequence). CDR3 region: CASSLAGQGGSSYNEQFF. DNA for the CDR3: TGTGCCAGCAGCTTAGCCGGACAGGGAGGGAGCTCCTACAATGAGCAGTTCTTC.

CDR3 nucleotides: TGCGCCAGCAGCCAAGATGCCCTCGGTCGACTGAACTATGGCTACACCTTC. Its protein is CASSQDALGRLNYGYTF. The rearrangement joins TRBV4-3 to TRBJ1-2; no reliable D call. The CDR3 spans 17 residues. CDR1 LGHNA and CDR2 YSLEER come from the germline V gene. V was pared by 0 bases and J by 2 bases, with 16 bases between.

The rearrangement uses TRBV4-2 and TRBJ1-3, with D perhaps matching TRBD1 (6 bases). Germline V gene lookup returns CDR1 LGHNA and CDR2 YNFKEQ. This CDR3 comprises 16 residues. Trimming cost V 0 bases and J 0 bases, with 9 bases left between them. The CDR3 loop reads CASSQDRTDSGNTIYF. The CDR3 bases are TGTGCCAGCAGCCAAGATAGGACAGACTCTGGAAACACCATATATTTT.

J is TRBJ1-3 and V is TRBV6-5; 10 bases are shared with TRBD1. CDR3 length: 15 residues. V lost 6 bases to trimming and J lost 8 bases; unmatched junction nucleotides: 10. The germline gives CDR1 MNHEY, CDR2 SVGAGI. The CDR3 DNA follows: TGTGCCAGCAGGGATCCGGGACAGGGGACGGACACCATATATTTT. Its translation is CASRDPGQGTDTIYF.

This clone was seen more than once but under ten times. The chain employs TRBV7-9 and TRBJ2-1; the D gene is possibly TRBD2 (7 bases). CDR3 size: 14 residues. V lost 4 bases to trimming and J lost 9 bases, with 16 bases between them. Germline CDR1 reads SEHNR; CDR2 reads FQNEAQ (reference sequence). The CDR3 sequence is CASSSLGGAVEQFF. The CDR3 DNA sequence: TGTGCCAGCAGCTCCCTTGGGGGGGCTGTTGAGCAGTTCTTC.

V and J are TRBV7-9 and TRBJ2-5; 8 nucleotides align to TRBD1. Trimming removed 5 bases from V and 1 base from J; junction bases left unmatched: 6. This CDR3 comprises 15 residues. The V gene's germline CDR1 is SEHNR and CDR2 FQNEAQ (reference sequence). The CDR3 here is CASSGGQEPQETQYF. The CDR3 nucleotides read TGTGCCAGCAGCGGGGGACAGGAACCCCAAGAGACCCAGTACTTC.